Following are 19 T cell receptor beta chains from one sample sequenced in a study of shared clonotypes between healthy human individuals. This table comes from immunoSEQ multiplex PCR, and its TCRdb copy is limited to in-frame clones, with some not included. The sample records 950,000 to 1,200,000 clones, approximately 77% being singletons. Sequencing was performed on memory CD4+ T cells from PBMCs. The subset: CD45RA-negative fraction. These receptors all stem from a young man in good health. Some clones in this sample may be carry-over from other donors' samples.

The DNA for the CDR3 is TGTGCCAGCTCCCTTAGCCACGGGTACAATGAGCAGTTCTTC. This translates into CASSLSHGYNEQFF. The J gene is TRBJ2-1, the V gene TRBV18; D gene uncertain. The CDR3 loop spans 14 amino acids. Looked up from germline, CDR1 is KGHSH and CDR2 is LQKENI. Trimming removed 6 bases at V and 4 bases at J, with 13 bases between.

The rearrangement links TRBV28 to TRBJ1-2; D not certain. Per the germline V gene, CDR1 is MDHEN and CDR2 is SYDVKM. There are 14 residues in the CDR3. The germline V and J ends were trimmed by 1 base and 8 bases, with 14 bases remaining between them. For the CDR3, the DNA is TGTGCCAGCAGTTTATTCGGGAAAGCGACAGGCTACACCTTC. This encodes CASSLFGKATGYTF.

CDR3 region: CASSRGQGATNEKLFF. CDR3 nucleotides: TGTGCCAGCAGCCGGGGACAGGGTGCAACTAATGAAAAACTGTTTTTT. The V call is TRBV7-9, the J call TRBJ1-4; 9 bases line up with TRBD1. V shed 5 bases, J shed 0 bases, and the junction held 4 bases outside the gene matches. Germline values: CDR1 SEHNR, CDR2 FQNEAQ (reference sequence). This CDR3 comprises 16 residues.

The chain has TRBV11-2 and TRBJ2-5, with a possible D match to TRBD1 (6 bases). The CDR3 has 14 amino acids. V dropped 1 base and J dropped 5 bases, with 11 bases sitting between them. CDR1 SGHAT and CDR2 FQNNGV come from the germline V gene. The CDR3 region has the DNA TGTGCCAGCAGCTTAGGAACAGGGTTCGAGACCCAGTACTTC. It codes for CASSLGTGFETQYF.

This chain joins TRBV5-1 and TRBJ1-2, with unresolved D. CDR1 and CDR2 (germline): SGHRS, YFSETQ. The CDR3 spans 15 residues. Trimming cost V 0 bases and J 2 bases, with 11 bases left between them. CDR3 nucleotides: TGCGCCAGCAGCTTGGGAGTCGCGGGGAACTATGGCTACACCTTC. Protein: CASSLGVAGNYGYTF.

Concerning this clone itself: A far larger clone is just one base off, so this is likely a read error. This chain connects TRBV20-1 to TRBJ1-2; no reliable D call. Germline V lookup: CDR1 DFQATT, CDR2 SNEGSKA (reference sequence). The CDR3 contains 11 residues. CDR3 nucleotides: TGCAATGCTATGAGTAACTATGGCTACACCTTC. Translated, it gives CNAMSNYGYTF.

The J gene is TRBJ2-1, the V gene TRBV5-1; 9 nucleotides match TRBD2. CDR3 length: 15 residues. The germline CDR1 and CDR2 sequences are SGHRS and YFSETQ. V trimming: 0 bases; J trimming: 5 bases; junction bases outside the gene matches: 3. In nucleotides, the CDR3 is TGCGCCAGCAGCTTGGCGGCTAGCGGGAACAATGAGCAGTTCTTC. Translation: CASSLAASGNNEQFF. The full variable domain, its missing parts supplied by reference TRBV5-1 and TRBJ2-1, is KAGVTQTPRYLIKTRGQQVTLSCSPISGHRSVSWYQQTPGQGLQFLFEYFSETQRNKGNFPGRFSGRQFSNSRSEMNVSTLELGDSALYLCASSLAASGNNEQFFGPGTRLTVL.

V and J are TRBV9 and TRBJ2-1; 8 bases are shared with TRBD1. There are 16 residues in the CDR3. The J segment lost 9 bases and the V segment lost 0 bases, leaving 11 bases of the junction unmatched. Germline assignment: CDR1 SGDLS and CDR2 YYNGEE. This chain's CDR3 is CASSVGAGGISGEQFF. CDR3 sequence (DNA): TGTGCCAGCAGCGTAGGCGCAGGGGGCATCTCGGGTGAGCAGTTCTTC.

This clone was seen only a few times. The chain has TRBV20-1 and TRBJ1-4, with unresolved D. V lost 7 bases to trimming and J lost 4 bases, with 7 bases between them. Looked up from germline, CDR1 is DFQATT and CDR2 is SNEGSKA (reference sequence). The CDR3 runs 11 residues. CDR3 loop: CSGGFNEKLFF. CDR3 nucleotides: TGCAGTGGGGGTTTTAATGAAAAACTGTTTTTT.

CDR3 DNA: TGTGCCAGCAGTGAGGTGCCGGGACGGTTTTTCTTC. It translates to CASSEVPGRFFF. V gene TRBV6-1 combines with J gene TRBJ2-1; D might be TRBD1 or TRBD2, each matching 5 bases. Trimming removed 3 bases at V and 16 bases at J, with 16 bases between. Germline V gives CDR1 MNHNS, CDR2 SASEGT. The CDR3 covers 12 residues.

The rearrangement uses TRBV6-5 and TRBJ2-5; no firm D call. V lost 5 bases and J 4 bases, leaving 8 bases between the germline ends. Germline V gene data show CDR1 as MNHEY and CDR2 as SVGAGI. CDR3 length: 12 amino acids. CDR3 bases: TGTGCCAGCAGTGGGGTGGGAGAGACCCAGTACTTC. Protein sequence: CASSGVGETQYF.

The rearrangement links TRBV5-6 to TRBJ2-4; D is perhaps TRBD1 (6 bases). Trimming left V 1 base short and J 2 bases short, with 7 bases between. This CDR3 has 14 amino acids. Germline CDR1 and CDR2: SGHDT and YYEEEE. The CDR3 protein is CASSLQGSKNIQYF. The CDR3 nucleotides are TGTGCCAGCAGCTTGCAGGGGTCCAAAAACATTCAGTACTTC.

Notes on this clone: A read error may explain this, as a much larger clone is one base away. The chain employs TRBV7-2 and TRBJ1-1; no reliable D call. V was shortened by 2 bases and J by 1 base, with 5 bases between the two germline ends. The length of the CDR3 is 13 residues. Germline V gene sequence: CDR1 SGHTA, CDR2 FQGNSA. The CDR3 nucleotides are TGTGCCAGCAGCTTAACAGCGAACACTGAAGCTTTCTTT. This encodes CASSLTANTEAFF. Complete variable domain (other parts from reference TRBV7-2 and TRBJ1-1): GAGVSQSPSNKVTEKGKDVELRCDPISGHTALYWYRQSLGQGLEFLIYFQGNSAPDKSGLPSDRFSAERTGGSVSTLTIQRTQQEDSAVYLCASSLTANTEAFFGQGTRLTVV.

The chain recombines TRBV2 with TRBJ2-3; 7 bases agree with TRBD2. The CDR3 runs to 15 residues. Germline CDR1 SNHLY, CDR2 FYNNEI. V dropped 2 bases and J dropped 5; count of bases not matched to a gene: 7. Here the CDR3 DNA reads TGTGCCAGCAGTGAAAGGACTAAGCGGGGAGATACGCAGTATTTT. Protein: CASSERTKRGDTQYF.

This clone was observed a few times. The J gene is TRBJ2-7, the V gene TRBV11-2; 12 positions agree with TRBD2. The CDR3 spans 14 residues. V lost 5 bases to trimming and J lost 11 bases; unmatched junction nucleotides: 10. Germline V gives CDR1 SGHAT, CDR2 FQNNGV. CDR3 in DNA: TGTGCCAGCAGCCTACTCGGACTAGCGGGGATGGAGTACTTC. Its translation: CASSLLGLAGMEYF. The whole variable domain, filled in from reference TRBV11-2 and TRBJ2-7, reads EAGVAQSPRYKIIEKRQSVAFWCNPISGHATLYWYQQILGQGPKLLIQFQNNGVVDDSQLPKDRFSAERLKGVDSTLKIQPAKLEDSAVYLCASSLLGLAGMEYFGPGTRLTVT.

The genes are TRBV5-6 and TRBJ2-7, with 7 bases matching TRBD1. The trim removed 3 bases at V and 6 bases at J, leaving 9 bases unmatched. This CDR3 has 14 amino acids. Germline CDR1 reads SGHDT; CDR2 reads YYEEEE. The CDR3 region has the DNA TGTGCCAGCAGCTCCAGACAGGGCCGTAGCGAGCAGTACTTC. As protein: CASSSRQGRSEQYF. Drawing the rest from reference TRBV5-6 and TRBJ2-7, the complete variable domain is DAGVTQSPTHLIKTRGQQVTLRCSPKSGHDTVSWYQQALGQGPQFIFQYYEEEERQRGNFPDRFSGHQFPNYSSELNVNALLLGDSALYLCASSSRQGRSEQYFGPGTRLTVT.

The chain carries TRBV7-8 and TRBJ2-1; D is possibly TRBD1 (5 bases). The CDR3 is 13 residues long. Trimming took off 5 bases at V and 8 bases at J, with 13 bases between the two ends. Germline CDR1 is SGHVS and CDR2 is FQNEAQ. The CDR3 is CASSQTLGHEQFF. In DNA, the CDR3 is TGTGCCAGCAGCCAGACTCTGGGGCATGAGCAGTTCTTC.

This chain links TRBV9 with TRBJ2-1; no firm D call. This CDR3 spans 14 amino acids. Per germline, CDR1 SGDLS and CDR2 YYNGEE. Trimming stripped 1 base from V and 8 bases from J, with 13 bases between. In DNA, the CDR3 is TGTGCCAGCAGCGTACTCCAAGTTTCCCATGAGCAGTTCTTC. Translation: CASSVLQVSHEQFF.

As to this clone: A much larger clone differs from this one at a single base, so this may be a read error. The chain has TRBV28 and TRBJ1-5, with D hard to call. CDR1 is MDHEN, CDR2 SYDVKM, per germline. Trimming took 3 bases from V and 4 from J, leaving 16 bases between them. CDR3 length: 16 residues. DNA of the CDR3: TGTGCCAGCAGTTTGACCAGCCGCGTCCCAAATCAGCCCCAGCATTTT. Encoded protein: CASSLTSRVPNQPQHF.